The 31 T cell receptor beta chains listed next were all sequenced from one sample in a study of blood T cell repertoires in COVID-19. Profiled with immunoSEQ multiplex PCR; TCRdb holds only in-frame clones, not every one. The sample records tens of thousands of clones, 83% being singletons. The sequencing input was peripheral blood. Every receptor here comes from a man in his 70s with acute or convalescent COVID-19.

This clone was detected once. V and J are TRBV11-2 and TRBJ2-5, with 7 bases identical to TRBD1. This CDR3 is 14 amino acids long. Trimming took 5 bases from V and 2 from J; bases not matched to a gene: 5. Germline values: CDR1 SGHAT, CDR2 FQNNGV. The CDR3 coding sequence is TGTGCCAGCAGCCCCCGGGACAGTCAAGAGACCCAGTACTTC. Its protein product is CASSPRDSQETQYF.

V and J are TRBV4-2 and TRBJ2-7, with D perhaps matching TRBD2 (7 bases). The germline V gene has CDR1 LGHNA and CDR2 YNFKEQ. The CDR3 loop spans 16 amino acids. Trimming stripped 1 base from V and 2 bases from J, with 15 bases between. The CDR3 region is CASSQVGEGGTYEQYF. The CDR3 DNA is TGTGCCAGCAGCCAAGTCGGCGAGGGGGGGACCTACGAGCAGTACTTC.

The rearrangement links TRBV18 to TRBJ2-1, with 10 bases identical to TRBD2. The length of the CDR3 is 19 residues. The ends lost 2 bases at V and 3 bases at J; junction bases unmatched: 13. The germline V gene has CDR1 KGHSH and CDR2 LQKENI. The CDR3 here is CASSPSAASGGGNYNEQFF. CDR3 coding DNA: TGTGCCAGCTCACCATCTGCCGCCAGCGGGGGGGGTAACTACAATGAGCAGTTCTTC.

This chain uses TRBV5-1 with TRBJ2-7, with a weak D call TRBD1 (5 bases). The V end was cut by 3 bases, the J end by 3 bases, with 13 bases between. Per the germline V gene, CDR1 is SGHRS and CDR2 is YFSETQ. CDR3 length: 14 amino acids. The chain's CDR3 is CASSYGERGYEQYF. CDR3 DNA sequence: TGCGCCAGCAGCTATGGTGAAAGGGGCTACGAGCAGTACTTC.

V usage is TRBV19 and J usage is TRBJ1-4, with D possibly matching TRBD1 (5 bases). CDR1 is LNHDA, CDR2 SQIVND, per germline (reference sequence). The CDR3 totals 15 residues. Deletions cut 6 bases from V and 6 bases from J, with 17 bases between. This CDR3 is CASSSPGGYHEKLFF. The CDR3 nucleotides read TGTGCCAGTAGCTCCCCCGGGGGTTACCATGAAAAACTGTTTTTT. The variable domain in full, with the rest retrieved from reference TRBV19 and TRBJ1-4, is DGGITQSPKYLFRKEGQNVTLSCEQNLNHDAMYWYRQDPGQGLRLIYYSQIVNDFQKGDIAEGYSVSREKKESFPLTVTSAQKNPTAFYLCASSSPGGYHEKLFFGSGTQLSVL.

The J gene is TRBJ2-1, the V gene TRBV3-1 (or the pseudogene TRBV3-2); 10 bases are a match to TRBD2. Trimming cost V 4 bases and J 4 bases; bases outside gene matches: 4. This CDR3 is 15 amino acids long. In germline, CDR1 is LGHDT, CDR2 YNNKEL (reference sequence). In DNA form, the CDR3 reads TGTGCCAGCAGCCTGGGGACTAGCGCTTACAATGAGCAGTTCTTC. Translating gives CASSLGTSAYNEQFF.

The chain joins TRBV4-2 to TRBJ2-2; tentatively, D is TRBD1 (5 bases). The V end was cut by 0 bases, the J end by 7 bases, with 12 bases between. Germline V CDR1 and CDR2: LGHNA, YNFKEQ. The CDR3 sequence is 15 residues long. As DNA, the CDR3 is TGTGCCAGCAGCCAAGATTCCCAGGGCCGCGGGGAGCTGTTTTTT. Its protein is CASSQDSQGRGELFF.

The CDR3 region is CASSLRRANTGELFF. The CDR3, as DNA: TGTGCCAGCAGCTTACGCAGGGCGAACACCGGGGAGCTGTTTTTT. The chain employs TRBV7-2 and TRBJ2-2; a possible D gene is TRBD1 (5 bases). The CDR3 totals 15 residues. Per the germline V gene, CDR1 is SGHTA and CDR2 is FQGNSA. Trimming removed 2 bases from V and 0 bases from J, with 7 bases in between.

The chain links TRBV19 to TRBJ2-1; the D is unclear. This CDR3 is 15 amino acids long. V lost 3 bases and J 0 bases, leaving 9 bases between the germline ends. Germline V CDR1 and CDR2: LNHDA, SQIVND (reference sequence). CDR3 region: CASSIQRSSYNEQFF. The CDR3 nucleotides read TGTGCCAGTAGTATTCAGAGGAGCTCCTACAATGAGCAGTTCTTC.

The rearrangement joins TRBV6-2 or TRBV6-3 to TRBJ1-1, with no clear D. The CDR3 extends over 15 amino acids. Germline CDR1 is MNHEY and CDR2 is SVGEGT. V was clipped by 6 bases and J by 1 base, with 15 bases between them. The CDR3 sequence is CASSDRLTPNTEAFF. CDR3 DNA: TGTGCCAGCAGCGATAGACTGACTCCGAACACTGAAGCTTTCTTT.

This clone was detected only a few times. This rearrangement joins TRBV11-2 to TRBJ1-6, with 8 nucleotides matching TRBD1. Germline loops: CDR1 SGHAT, CDR2 FQNNGV. J was trimmed by 12 bases and V by 5 bases; bases with no gene match: 9. The CDR3 length is 14 residues. CDR3 DNA: TGTGCCAGCAGCACCACAGGGGGTTCGGGACCCCTCCACTTT. The encoded protein is CASSTTGGSGPLHF.

The rearrangement uses TRBV6-2 or TRBV6-3 and TRBJ2-2; D gene uncertain. The CDR3 extends over 16 amino acids. Germline lookup yields CDR1 MNHEY and CDR2 SVGEGT. V lost 0 bases to trimming and J lost 0 bases, with 8 bases between them. The CDR3 loop is CASSYSGGTNTGELFF. In DNA form, the CDR3 reads TGTGCCAGCAGTTACTCTGGCGGAACGAACACCGGGGAGCTGTTTTTT.

The rearrangement uses TRBV9 and TRBJ2-1; 9 bases are a match to TRBD2. The CDR3 totals 13 residues. Germline CDR1 SGDLS, CDR2 YYNGEE. V lost 2 bases, J lost 8 bases, and 2 bases stayed unmatched. The CDR3 protein is CASSVQRGDEQFF. As DNA, the CDR3 is TGTGCCAGCAGCGTTCAGCGGGGGGATGAGCAGTTCTTC.

This sequence joins TRBV7-2 and TRBJ1-2; D unclear. The V gene's germline CDR1 is SGHTA and CDR2 FQGNSA. The CDR3 is 16 residues long. Trimming pared 2 bases from V and 0 bases from J, leaving 13 bases between. The CDR3 coding sequence is TGTGCCAGCAGCTTAAAGCCCCGAGGTGCTAACTATGGCTACACCTTC. Translation gives CASSLKPRGANYGYTF.

The chain carries TRBV6-5 and TRBJ1-1, with 8 bases that match TRBD1. The junction had 12 bases not matched to a gene; V was cut back by 8 bases and J by 7 bases. CDR1 is MNHEY, CDR2 SVGAGI, per germline. The CDR3 is 14 amino acids. CDR3 sequence: CASHRAGGRIEAFF. The DNA of the CDR3 is TGTGCCAGCCACCGCGCAGGGGGCCGTATTGAAGCTTTCTTT.

This chain uses TRBV7-8 with TRBJ1-2, with TRBD1 matching over 7 bases. The V and J ends lost 4 bases and 7 bases, in that order; junction bases with no gene match: 9. Germline values: CDR1 SGHVS, CDR2 FQNEAQ. This CDR3 comprises 14 residues. The CDR3 DNA follows: TGTGCCAGCAGCTGGGACAGTTTCGTGGGTGGCTACACCTTC. It is translated as CASSWDSFVGGYTF.

This clone showed up just a few times. The chain uses TRBV5-6 and TRBJ1-4; TRBD1 matches 7 bases. The CDR3 is 15 amino acids. V lost 3 bases to trimming and J lost 8 bases; unmatched junction nucleotides: 10. CDR1 is SGHDT and CDR2 is YYEEEE in the germline V gene. The CDR3 DNA reads TGTGCCAGCAGCTCCATTGACAGGGAACGCGAAAAACTGTTTTTT. It encodes CASSSIDREREKLFF. Full variable domain (outside the CDR3, taken from reference TRBV5-6 and TRBJ1-4): DAGVTQSPTHLIKTRGQQVTLRCSPKSGHDTVSWYQQALGQGPQFIFQYYEEEERQRGNFPDRFSGHQFPNYSSELNVNALLLGDSALYLCASSSIDREREKLFFGSGTQLSVL.

This chain's CDR3 is CASSPGGPGQEGQPQHF. CDR3 nucleotide sequence: TGTGCCAGCAGCCCAGGAGGCCCGGGACAGGAGGGGCAGCCCCAGCATTTT. The gene calls are TRBV14 and TRBJ1-5, with 8 bases that match TRBD1. The CDR3 extends over 17 amino acids. The ends lost 4 bases at V and 7 bases at J; junction bases unmatched: 15. Germline lookup yields CDR1 SGHDN and CDR2 FVKESK.

This clone appeared a single time. One junction end disagrees with the germline gene, perhaps due to a read error. The chain uses TRBV5-6 and TRBJ1-5; D is perhaps TRBD1 (5 bases). Per germline, CDR1 SGHDT and CDR2 YYEEEE. The CDR3 covers 17 residues. The CDR3: CASSSARDGRLNRPQHF. The CDR3, as DNA: TGTGCCAGCAGCTCCGCGCGGGACGGTCGCCTAAATCGGCCCCAGCATTTT.

The rearrangement links TRBV25-1 to TRBJ1-6, with a weak D call TRBD1 (6 bases). The CDR3 runs to 14 residues. The germline V and J ends were trimmed by 2 bases and 9 bases, with 11 bases remaining between them. Per germline, CDR1 MGHDK and CDR2 SYGVNS. DNA for the CDR3: TGTGCCAGCAGTGAACAGGGGTTTCGTTCACCCCTCCACTTT. The encoded protein is CASSEQGFRSPLHF.

The genes are TRBV28 and TRBJ2-3, with D tentatively TRBD2 (6 bases). The V end was cut by 3 bases, the J end by 2 bases, with 15 bases between. The germline V gene has CDR1 MDHEN and CDR2 SYDVKM. This CDR3 has 16 amino acids. CDR3 in amino acids: CASSLGVAANTDTQYF. The CDR3 nucleotides are TGTGCCAGCAGTTTGGGGGTAGCGGCTAACACAGATACGCAGTATTTT.

This chain links TRBV28 with TRBJ2-3; 8 bases fit TRBD2. The germline gives CDR1 MDHEN, CDR2 SYDVKM. This CDR3 has 14 residues. V lost 5 bases and J lost 4; bases outside the gene matches: 5. CDR3 amino acids: CASSRTSRPDTQYF. In DNA form, the CDR3 reads TGTGCCAGCAGTCGGACTAGCCGCCCAGATACGCAGTATTTT.

V and J are TRBV24-1 and TRBJ2-2, with 9 bases lining up with TRBD1. J was trimmed by 4 bases and V by 4 bases; bases with no gene match: 6. Germline CDR1 is KGHDR and CDR2 is SFDVKD. The CDR3 has 16 residues. CDR3 region: CATSESGQGGTGELFF. For the CDR3, the DNA is TGTGCCACCAGTGAGTCGGGACAGGGAGGCACCGGGGAGCTGTTTTTT.

CDR3 sequence: CASSLSRQETQYF. The CDR3 DNA follows: TGTGCCAGCAGTTTATCTAGACAAGAGACCCAGTACTTC. J is TRBJ2-5 and V is TRBV27; no reliable D call. V was trimmed by 0 bases and J by 2 bases, leaving 4 bases between them. The germline CDR1 and CDR2 sequences are MNHEY and SMNVEV (reference sequence). This CDR3 is 13 amino acids long.

This clone was recorded a few times. The chain joins TRBV6-1 to TRBJ1-2; 8 bases line up with TRBD1. Germline V CDR1 and CDR2: MNHNS, SASEGT. The CDR3 covers 17 residues. Losses at the gene ends were 4 bases for V and 1 base for J; bases not matched to a gene: 11. CDR3 in amino acids: CASSVGTGRADNYGYTF. CDR3 sequence (DNA): TGTGCCAGCAGTGTCGGGACAGGCAGGGCAGATAACTATGGCTACACCTTC.

This clone was seen only a few times. This chain joins TRBV19 and TRBJ1-1; 8 bases are shared with TRBD1. Germline CDR1 reads LNHDA; CDR2 reads SQIVND (reference sequence). The junction had 6 bases not matched to a gene; V was cut back by 7 bases and J by 5 bases. This CDR3 is built from 13 residues. CDR3 sequence: CASTEQGGTEAFF. CDR3 nucleotides: TGTGCCAGTACCGAACAGGGGGGAACTGAAGCTTTCTTT.

This clone appeared a single time. This chain joins TRBV7-2 and TRBJ2-7; the match to TRBD2 covers 13 bases. Germline V gene lookup returns CDR1 SGHTA and CDR2 FQGNSA. The CDR3 sequence is 17 residues long. V was pared by 4 bases and J by 9 bases, with 15 bases of the junction left unmatched. CDR3 protein: CASSSRTSGRWGTSQYF. CDR3 bases: TGTGCCAGCAGCTCCCGGACTAGCGGGAGATGGGGGACCTCGCAGTACTTC. Full variable domain (missing parts from reference TRBV7-2 and TRBJ2-7): GAGVSQSPSNKVTEKGKDVELRCDPISGHTALYWYRQSLGQGLEFLIYFQGNSAPDKSGLPSDRFSAERTGGSVSTLTIQRTQQEDSAVYLCASSSRTSGRWGTSQYFGPGTRLTVT.

The chain is built from TRBV5-6 and TRBJ1-6, with D maybe TRBD1 (5 bases). Germline V gene sequence: CDR1 SGHDT, CDR2 YYEEEE. V gave up 0 bases and J gave up 9 bases, with 10 bases separating them. The CDR3 length is 14 residues. This CDR3 reads CASSLEGRGSPLHF. CDR3 in DNA: TGTGCCAGCAGCTTGGAGGGGAGGGGTTCACCCCTCCACTTT.

The chain recombines TRBV30 with TRBJ2-1, with D unresolved. The ends were cut back, 3 bases at V and 0 bases at J, with 6 bases in the middle. Germline loops: CDR1 GTSNPN, CDR2 SVGIG (reference sequence). The CDR3 covers 13 residues. CDR3 coding DNA: TGTGCCTGGAGCTCAGACTCCTACAATGAGCAGTTCTTC. This sequence encodes CAWSSDSYNEQFF.

V is TRBV6-2 or TRBV6-3 and J is TRBJ2-7; possible D gene TRBD1, 6 bases. The V gene lost 4 bases and the J gene lost 5 bases, with 18 bases spanning the gap. CDR3 length: 15 amino acids. CDR1 is MNHEY and CDR2 is SVGEGT in the germline V gene. The CDR3 reads CASSFSYRAPDEQYF. CDR3 coding DNA: TGTGCCAGCAGTTTCTCCTACAGGGCCCCGGACGAGCAGTACTTC.

The chain couples TRBV19 to TRBJ1-1; the D gene is possibly TRBD1 (5 bases). In germline, CDR1 is LNHDA, CDR2 SQIVND (reference sequence). Trimming removed 5 bases at V and 0 bases at J, with 13 bases between. This CDR3 contains 15 residues. CDR3 region: CASSLNRFMNTEAFF. CDR3 DNA sequence: TGTGCCAGTAGTTTGAACAGGTTTATGAACACTGAAGCTTTCTTT.